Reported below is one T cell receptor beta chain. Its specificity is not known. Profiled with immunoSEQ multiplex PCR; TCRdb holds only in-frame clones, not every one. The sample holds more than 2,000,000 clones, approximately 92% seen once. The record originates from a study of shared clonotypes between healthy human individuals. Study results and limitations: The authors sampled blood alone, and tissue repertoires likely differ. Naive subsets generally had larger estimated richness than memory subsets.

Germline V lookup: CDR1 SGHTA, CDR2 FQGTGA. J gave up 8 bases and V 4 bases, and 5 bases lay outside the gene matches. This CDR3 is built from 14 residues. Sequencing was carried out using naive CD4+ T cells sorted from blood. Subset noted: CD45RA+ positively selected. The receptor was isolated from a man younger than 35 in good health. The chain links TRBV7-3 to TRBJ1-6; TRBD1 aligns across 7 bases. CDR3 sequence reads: CASSSRGMDSPLHF. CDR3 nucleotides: TGTGCCAGCAGCTCCAGGGGGATGGATTCACCCCTCCACTTT.